The 30 T cell receptor beta chains below come from one sample, sequenced in a study of T cells in Graves' hyperthyroidism and ophthalmopathy. Amplified TCR beta CDR3 regions derived from RNA transcripts. Researchers ran a first-round RT-PCR on the TCR CDR3 using the HTBI primer set. Using its own MiXCR run on the multiplex PCR reads, TCRdb lists one record per CDR3 protein. The sample carries 650,000 to 700,000 distinct CDR3 sequences, 17% recorded once. The specimen sequenced was blood. These receptors originate from a man aged 45 to 65 with Graves' hyperthyroidism.

This clonotype came up many times. This chain joins TRBV30 and TRBJ2-1; 9 bases are shared with TRBD1. The CDR3 runs 14 residues. Germline V gene data show CDR1 as GTSNPN and CDR2 as SVGIG (reference sequence). The junction had 5 bases not matched to a gene; V was cut back by 1 base and J by 7 bases. In DNA, the CDR3 is TGTGCCTGGAGTGCCGGGACAGGGACGAATGAGCAGTTCTTC. The encoded protein is CAWSAGTGTNEQFF.

At least ten counts were recorded for this clonotype. This chain links TRBV7-6 with TRBJ2-6; D may correspond to TRBD1 or TRBD2 (5 bases each). Trimming shortened V by 7 bases and J by 0 bases, and 16 bases separated the two germline ends. The CDR3 is made up of 17 amino acids. Per germline, CDR1 SGHVS and CDR2 FNYEAQ. The CDR3 DNA reads as TGTGCCAGCATTTCCTGGTTGGGGACCTCTGGGGCCAACGTCCTGACTTTC. The encoded protein is CASISWLGTSGANVLTF.

This clonotype was picked up many times. The chain combines TRBV2 with TRBJ1-1; D may be TRBD1 (6 bases). The CDR3 is 14 residues long. The germline CDR1 and CDR2 sequences are SNHLY and FYNNEI. V lost 6 bases and J 1 base, leaving 12 bases between the germline ends. CDR3 bases: TGTGCCAGCAGGGAACAGGGTCGGAACACTGAAGCTTTCTTT. Residues: CASREQGRNTEAFF.

This clonotype was observed many times. The V gene is TRBV29-1, the J gene TRBJ2-3; TRBD2 matches 13 bases. J lost 1 base, V lost 3 bases, and 1 base had no gene match. The germline V gene encodes CDR1 SQVTM and CDR2 ANQGSEA. The CDR3 extends over 15 amino acids. The CDR3 is CSVDTSGRGTDTQYF. The CDR3 region has the DNA TGCAGCGTTGATACTAGCGGGAGGGGCACAGATACGCAGTATTTT.

V and J are TRBV24-1 and TRBJ2-1; no firm D call. The CDR3 has 12 residues. Looked up from germline, CDR1 is KGHDR and CDR2 is SFDVKD. V gave up 2 bases and J gave up 7 bases, with 5 bases separating them. The DNA of the CDR3 is TGTGCCACCAGTGATTGGGGAAATGAGCAGTTCTTC. Its translation: CATSDWGNEQFF.

This clonotype was seen only a few times. V and J are TRBV20-1 and TRBJ1-2; 7 nucleotides align to TRBD1. Germline CDR1 is DFQATT and CDR2 is SNEGSKA (reference sequence). This CDR3 spans 14 amino acids. Germline trimming cut 3 bases from V and 5 bases from J; bases unmatched to any gene: 9. This CDR3 reads CSARENRDSYGYTF. The CDR3, as DNA: TGCAGTGCTAGGGAAAACCGGGACAGTTATGGCTACACCTTC.

CDR3: CASNPTGDTEAFF. DNA of the CDR3: TGTGCCAGCAACCCGACAGGGGACACTGAAGCTTTCTTT. V usage is TRBV14 and J usage is TRBJ1-1, with 8 positions matching TRBD1. CDR1 and CDR2 (germline): SGHDN, FVKESK. The CDR3 covers 13 residues. V shed 7 bases, J shed 3 bases, and the junction held 4 bases outside the gene matches.

Comment on this clonotype: This may come from a read error, since a much larger clone is one base off. The rearrangement joins TRBV6-4 to TRBJ1-1, with a weak D call TRBD1 (6 bases). The CDR3 extends over 14 amino acids. The germline V gene has CDR1 MRHNA and CDR2 SNTAGT. Here the CDR3 reads CASSYSGHYAEAFF. CDR3 bases: TGTGCCAGCAGTTACTCGGGACATTACGCTGAAGCTTTCTTT.

About this clonotype itself: This may arise from a read error, as a much more abundant clone is one base away. The DNA of the CDR3 is TGTGCCAGCAGTTTTAGGGACAGCGGTGGCTACACCTTC. As protein: CASSFRDSGGYTF. This sequence joins TRBV12-3 or TRBV12-4 and TRBJ1-2, with 7 bases lining up with TRBD1. Losses at the gene ends were 3 bases for V and 7 bases for J; bases not matched to a gene: 5. This CDR3 region has 13 residues.

This clonotype was counted ten times or more. The chain employs TRBV28 and TRBJ2-1; the match to TRBD2 covers 11 bases. Germline loops: CDR1 MDHEN, CDR2 SYDVKM. V lost 1 base to trimming and J lost 8 bases; unmatched junction nucleotides: 4. CDR3 length equals 15 residues. This CDR3 is CASSLSQLAGDEQFF. The CDR3 DNA follows: TGTGCCAGCAGTTTATCTCAACTAGCGGGAGATGAGCAGTTCTTC.

This clonotype was picked up one time. The rearrangement joins TRBV6-1 to TRBJ2-6; D gene ambiguous. Germline V CDR1 and CDR2: MNHNS, SASEGT. The CDR3 has 15 residues. V lost 3 bases to trimming and J lost 0 bases, with 6 bases between them. CDR3 amino acids: CASSEVVSGANVLTF. The CDR3 coding sequence is TGTGCCAGCAGTGAGGTGGTCTCTGGGGCCAACGTCCTGACTTTC.

This clonotype was seen at least ten times. This chain connects TRBV28 to TRBJ2-5; 7 nucleotides match TRBD2. CDR3 length: 17 amino acids. Per germline, CDR1 MDHEN and CDR2 SYDVKM. V was clipped by 3 bases and J by 5 bases; unmatched bases: 15. CDR3 DNA sequence: TGTGCCAGCAGTTTCAACCCCGGGAGGCCCCTGATGGAGACCCAGTACTTC. Protein sequence: CASSFNPGRPLMETQYF.

The chain employs TRBV7-3 and TRBJ2-2; the match to TRBD2 covers 10 bases. V shed 0 bases and J 2 bases; nucleotides not matched to a gene: 6. CDR1 SGHTA and CDR2 FQGTGA come from the germline V gene. The CDR3 length is 18 residues. The CDR3 loop is CASSLTASGRGNTGELFF. DNA for the CDR3: TGTGCCAGCAGCTTAACAGCTAGCGGGAGAGGAAACACCGGGGAGCTGTTTTTT.

This chain links TRBV30 with TRBJ1-2; weak D call: TRBD1 (6 bases). CDR1 GTSNPN and CDR2 SVGIG come from the germline V gene (reference sequence). V was clipped by 2 bases and J by 4 bases, with 20 bases between them. The CDR3 consists of 16 residues. For the CDR3, the DNA is TGTGCCTGGAGTCTCACGTACAGGGTGCGGGGCTATGGCTACACCTTC. It is translated as CAWSLTYRVRGYGYTF.

Many counts were recorded for this clonotype. The rearrangement joins TRBV7-2 to TRBJ2-7, with 11 bases lining up with TRBD1. The CDR3 contains 20 residues. Trimming cost V 4 bases and J 4 bases; bases outside gene matches: 21. Germline values: CDR1 SGHTA, CDR2 FQGNSA. CDR3 residues: CASSSPEGQGAFSGLYEQYF. CDR3 bases: TGTGCCAGCAGCTCGCCCGAAGGACAGGGGGCGTTTTCGGGATTATACGAGCAGTACTTC.

The chain uses TRBV27 and TRBJ1-5; D unclear. CDR1 MNHEY and CDR2 SMNVEV come from the germline V gene (reference sequence). The CDR3 totals 14 residues. V lost 5 bases and J 5 bases, leaving 13 bases between the germline ends. CDR3: CASSPRLSDQPQHF. DNA for the CDR3: TGTGCCAGCAGTCCCCGCTTATCCGATCAGCCCCAGCATTTT.

This clonotype was counted only a few times. The gene calls are TRBV3-1 and TRBJ1-2; D remains unclear. Germline CDR1 LGHDT, CDR2 YNNKEL (reference sequence). CDR3 size: 15 residues. Between the trimmed V and J ends, which lost 0 bases and 1 base, there was a span of 9 bases. In nucleotides, the CDR3 is TGTGCCAGCAGCCAAGACGGACGGAGTAACTATGGCTACACCTTC. This gives the protein CASSQDGRSNYGYTF.

This clonotype was seen a handful of times. V usage is TRBV10-2 and J usage is TRBJ2-2; 7 positions agree with TRBD2. CDR1 and CDR2 from the germline V gene are WSHSY and SAAADI. The CDR3 has 15 residues. J gave up 6 bases and V 7 bases, and 11 bases lay outside the gene matches. CDR3 in DNA: TGCGCCAGCACCACTCAAGGGAGGGCCGCCGGGGAGCTGTTTTTT. Residues: CASTTQGRAAGELFF.

The chain employs TRBV3-1 and TRBJ2-7; possibly TRBD1 for D (5 bases). Germline CDR1 and CDR2: LGHDT and YNNKEL (reference sequence). The V end lost 1 base, the J end lost 5 bases, and 15 bases lay between the germline ends. CDR3 length: 15 amino acids. DNA for the CDR3: TGTGCCAGCAGCCAAGGTCGGCAGGGTGGCGACGAGCAGTACTTC. As protein: CASSQGRQGGDEQYF.

V is TRBV7-3 and J is TRBJ1-2; perhaps TRBD1 as D (5 bases). Germline V CDR1 and CDR2: SGHTA, FQGTGA. The CDR3 totals 15 residues. Trimming stripped 5 bases from V and 8 bases from J, with 21 bases between. The CDR3 region is CASSVGEGTAGGYTF. Here the CDR3 DNA reads TGTGCCAGCAGCGTCGGCGAGGGGACGGCCGGGGGCTACACCTTC.

The table lists this clonotype with many counts. The chain links TRBV5-1 to TRBJ2-1; 14 bases agree with TRBD2. The ends lost 4 bases at V and 10 bases at J; junction bases unmatched: 13. The CDR3 consists of 17 residues. Germline CDR1 reads SGHRS; CDR2 reads YFSETQ. This chain's CDR3 is CASSPARGLAGAREQFF. The CDR3 nucleotides read TGCGCCAGCAGCCCGGCACGGGGACTAGCGGGGGCCAGGGAGCAGTTCTTC.

V and J are TRBV12-3 or TRBV12-4 and TRBJ1-1, with D unclear. The CDR3 consists of 13 residues. V was shortened by 7 bases and J by 0 bases, with 9 bases between the two germline ends. The CDR3 bases are TGTGCCAGCATGGTGGTGGTGAACACTGAAGCTTTCTTT. Encoded protein: CASMVVVNTEAFF.

This clonotype was picked up many times. The CDR3 reads CASSAPPSNTIYF. In DNA, the CDR3 is TGTGCCAGCAGTGCCCCACCCTCGAACACCATATATTTT. This rearrangement joins TRBV28 to TRBJ1-3; unclear D gene. V was cut by 5 bases and J by 7 bases, with 12 bases left in between. The CDR3 length is 13 residues. Looked up from germline, CDR1 is MDHEN and CDR2 is SYDVKM.

This clonotype was observed at least ten times. This rearrangement joins TRBV6-1 to TRBJ1-6, with TRBD1 as a possible D gene (5 bases). CDR3 length: 16 amino acids. V lost 7 bases, J lost 0 bases, and 13 bases lay in between. The germline CDR1 and CDR2 sequences are MNHNS and SASEGT. For the CDR3, the DNA is TGTGCCAGCACTCACGGGGCGGGCTCCTATAATTCACCCCTCCACTTT. Amino acid sequence: CASTHGAGSYNSPLHF.

In DNA form, the CDR3 reads TGTGCCAGCAGCGTAGACCCGGGCACCTACGAGCAGTACTTC. Residues: CASSVDPGTYEQYF. The chain is built from TRBV9 and TRBJ2-7, with unresolved D. V was clipped by 0 bases and J by 2 bases, with 9 bases between them. The CDR3 totals 14 residues. Germline-derived CDR1 and CDR2 are SGDLS and YYNGEE.

This clonotype has at least ten counts. V and J are TRBV27 and TRBJ2-3; D call uncertain. The length of the CDR3 is 14 residues. Germline CDR1 is MNHEY and CDR2 is SMNVEV (reference sequence). The V gene lost 5 bases and the J gene lost 0 bases, with 9 bases spanning the gap. CDR3 nucleotides: TGTGCCAGCAGTACCACCTATAGCACAGATACGCAGTATTTT. Its protein is CASSTTYSTDTQYF.

This clonotype appeared many times. This chain joins TRBV24-1 and TRBJ2-3, with TRBD2 matching over 11 bases. CDR1 and CDR2 (germline): KGHDR, SFDVKD. After removal of 2 bases from V and 4 bases from J, the junction contained 10 bases not matched to a gene. This CDR3 region has 18 residues. The CDR3 here is CATSDWRRTSGFPDTQYF. The CDR3 DNA follows: TGTGCCACCAGTGATTGGAGAAGGACTAGCGGGTTCCCAGATACGCAGTATTTT.

This clonotype was seen a few times. Written as DNA, the CDR3 is TGCGCCAGCAGCGGTTTCCATCCGGGACTAGCGGGATTCGAGCAGTACTTC. It translates to CASSGFHPGLAGFEQYF. V usage is TRBV5-1 and J usage is TRBJ2-7, with 13 bases identical to TRBD2. The CDR3 is 17 residues long. Germline loops: CDR1 SGHRS, CDR2 YFSETQ. With V trimmed by 4 bases and J by 6 bases, 13 bases remained unmatched.

Concerning this clonotype: A much larger clone is a single base away; this may be a read error. The chain is built from TRBV6-9 and TRBJ2-7; TRBD1 agrees at 9 bases. CDR3 length: 13 residues. J gave up 8 bases and V 10 bases, and 12 bases lay outside the gene matches. The germline V gene has CDR1 MNHGY and CDR2 SVAAGI. This CDR3 reads CATDRGASGKQYF. CDR3 coding DNA: TGTGCCACCGACAGGGGGGCGTCGGGCAAGCAGTACTTC.

This clonotype was observed a few times. This chain connects TRBV9 to TRBJ2-1; D is perhaps TRBD1 (5 bases). The CDR3 length is 15 residues. Germline CDR1 and CDR2: SGDLS and YYNGEE. Trimming took off 0 bases at V and 4 bases at J, with 11 bases between the two ends. The CDR3 region is CASSVEGYGYNEQFF. In DNA form, the CDR3 reads TGTGCCAGCAGCGTAGAGGGGTACGGATACAATGAGCAGTTCTTC.